The sequence of this T cell receptor (beta chain) was determined in a study of T cell responses to AZD1222 COVID-19 vaccine. Study results and limitations: Close to half of spike-specific TCRs reportedly recognize unmutated variant regions.

Profiled with immunoSEQ multiplex PCR; TCRdb holds only in-frame clones, not every one. The table has 40,000 to 55,000 clones, around 91% seen once. The length of the CDR3 is 14 residues. Germline V gene data show CDR1 as SGDLS and CDR2 as YYNGEE. V was cut by 4 bases and J by 1 base, with 10 bases left in between. With respect to this clone: Its specificity is unknown.

The chain links TRBV9 to TRBJ2-3, with D unresolved. Sample: peripheral blood, taken 28 days after the second AZD1222 dose. This sequence originates from an adult who received the AZD1222 COVID-19 vaccine. CDR3 in amino acids: CASSLPGRTDTQYF. CDR3 DNA: TGTGCCAGCAGCCTCCCGGGCCGCACAGATACGCAGTATTTT. The entire variable domain, with the rest obtained from reference TRBV9 and TRBJ2-3, is as follows: DSGVTQTPKHLITATGQRVTLRCSPRSGDLSVYWYQQSLDQGLQFLIQYYNGEERAKGNILERFSAQQFPDLHSELNLSSLELGDSALYFCASSLPGRTDTQYFGPGTRLTVL.